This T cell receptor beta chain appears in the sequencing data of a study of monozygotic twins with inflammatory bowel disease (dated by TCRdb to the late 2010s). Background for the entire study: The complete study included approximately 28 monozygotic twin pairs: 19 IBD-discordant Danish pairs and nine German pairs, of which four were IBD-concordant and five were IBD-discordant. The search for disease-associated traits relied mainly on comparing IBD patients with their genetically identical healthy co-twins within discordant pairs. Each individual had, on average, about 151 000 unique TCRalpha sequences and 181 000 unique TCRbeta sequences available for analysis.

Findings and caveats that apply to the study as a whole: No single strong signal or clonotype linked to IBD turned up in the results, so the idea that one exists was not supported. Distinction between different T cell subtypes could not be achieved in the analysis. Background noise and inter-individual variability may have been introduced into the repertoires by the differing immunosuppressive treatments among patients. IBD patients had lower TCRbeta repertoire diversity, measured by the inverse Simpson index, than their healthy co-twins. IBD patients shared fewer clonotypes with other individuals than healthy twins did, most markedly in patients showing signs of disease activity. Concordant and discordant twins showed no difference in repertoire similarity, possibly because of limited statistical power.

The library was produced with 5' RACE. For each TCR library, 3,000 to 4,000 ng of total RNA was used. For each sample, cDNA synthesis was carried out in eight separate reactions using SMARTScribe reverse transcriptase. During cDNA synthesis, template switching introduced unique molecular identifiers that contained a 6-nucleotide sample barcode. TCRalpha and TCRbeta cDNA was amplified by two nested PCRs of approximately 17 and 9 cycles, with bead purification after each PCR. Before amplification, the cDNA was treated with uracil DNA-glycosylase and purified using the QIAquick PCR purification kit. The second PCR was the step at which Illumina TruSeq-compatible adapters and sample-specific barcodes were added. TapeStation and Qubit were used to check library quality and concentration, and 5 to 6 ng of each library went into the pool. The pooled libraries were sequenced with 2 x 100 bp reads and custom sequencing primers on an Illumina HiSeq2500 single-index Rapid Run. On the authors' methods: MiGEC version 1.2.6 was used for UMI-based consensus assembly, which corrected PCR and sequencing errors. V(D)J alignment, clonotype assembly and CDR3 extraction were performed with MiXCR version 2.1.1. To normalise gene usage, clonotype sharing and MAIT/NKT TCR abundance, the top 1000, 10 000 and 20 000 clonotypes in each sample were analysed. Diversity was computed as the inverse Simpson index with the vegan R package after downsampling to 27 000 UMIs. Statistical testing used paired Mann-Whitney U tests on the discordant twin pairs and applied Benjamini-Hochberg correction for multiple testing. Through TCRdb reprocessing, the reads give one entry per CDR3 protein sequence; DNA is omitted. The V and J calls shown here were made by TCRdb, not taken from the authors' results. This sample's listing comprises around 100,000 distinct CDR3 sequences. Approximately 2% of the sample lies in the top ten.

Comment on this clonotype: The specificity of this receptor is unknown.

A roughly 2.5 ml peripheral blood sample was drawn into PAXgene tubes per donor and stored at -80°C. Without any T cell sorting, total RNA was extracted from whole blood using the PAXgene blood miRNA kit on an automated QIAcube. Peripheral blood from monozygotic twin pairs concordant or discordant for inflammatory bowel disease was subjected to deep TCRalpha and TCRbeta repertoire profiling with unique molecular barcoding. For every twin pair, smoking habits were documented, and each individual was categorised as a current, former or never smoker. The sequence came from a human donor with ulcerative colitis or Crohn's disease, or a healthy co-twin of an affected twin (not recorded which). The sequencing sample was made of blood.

The CDR3 here reads CAWSVNSPLGF. The chain is made from TRBV30 and TRBJ2-7; TCRdb picks TRBD1, but there is no DNA to check that call. Reading the germline V gene (reference sequence) gives CDR1 GTSNPN and CDR2 SVGIG. Counted from cysteine to phenylalanine, this CDR3 has 11 amino acids. DNA is not on record.